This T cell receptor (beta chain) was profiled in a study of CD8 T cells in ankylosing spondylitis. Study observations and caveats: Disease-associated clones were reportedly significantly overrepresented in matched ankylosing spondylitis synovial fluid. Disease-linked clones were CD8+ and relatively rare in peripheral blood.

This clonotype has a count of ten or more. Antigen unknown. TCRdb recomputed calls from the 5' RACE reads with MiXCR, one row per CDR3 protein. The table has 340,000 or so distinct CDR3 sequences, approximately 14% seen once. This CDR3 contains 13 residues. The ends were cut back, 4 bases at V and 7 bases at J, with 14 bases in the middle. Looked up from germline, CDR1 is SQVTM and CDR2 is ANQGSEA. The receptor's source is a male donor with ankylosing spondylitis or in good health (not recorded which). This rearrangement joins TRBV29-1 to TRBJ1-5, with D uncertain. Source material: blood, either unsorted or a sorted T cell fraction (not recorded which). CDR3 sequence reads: CSVARASGQPQHF. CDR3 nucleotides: TGCAGCGTTGCACGAGCAAGCGGCCAGCCCCAGCATTTT. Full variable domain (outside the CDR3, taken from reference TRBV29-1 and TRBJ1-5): SAVISQKPSRDICQRGTSLTIQCQVDSQVTMMFWYRQQPGQSLTLIATANQGSEATYESGFVIDKFPISRPNLTFSTLTVSNMSPEDSSIYLCSVARASGQPQHFGDGTRLSIL.